These T cell receptor beta chains were read from a single sample in a study of preoperative IRX-2 immunotherapy in early breast cancer. Assay used: immunoSEQ multiplex PCR; TCRdb lists only in-frame clones, some missing. This sample has 35,000 to 45,000 clones, with approximately 80% found just once. Specimen: tumor tissue, collected after IRX-2 immunotherapy. The receptors shown here come from a human donor with breast cancer. Both conserved end residues are part of each CDR3. The D gene is left open where the match is weak. Clone size is not always given. Where it is, it says once, few, many or a class for expanded clones.

>TRBV7-8|TRBD1|.|TRBJ2-5
TGTGCCAGCAGCTTAGGACAGGGGTCCCAAGAGACCCAGTACTTC
CASSLGQGSQETQYF
>TRBV6-8|.|few|TRBJ2-7
TGTGCCAGCAATAGGGTAGGGCTCGTACGCGAGCAGTACTTC
CASNRVGLVREQYF
>TRBV6-8|.|.|TRBJ2-1
TGTGCCAGCAGTGGACTACAGGGCAATGAGCAGTTCTTC
CASSGLQGNEQFF
>TRBV14|.|few|TRBJ2-6
TGTGCCAGCAGCCAGGCTGGGGCCAACGTCCTGACTTTC
CASSQAGANVLTF
>TRBV19|TRBD2|.|TRBJ2-1
TGTGCCAGTAGCTCACTTCCTAGCGGGAGGGGCTCCTACAATGAGCAGTTCTTC
CASSSLPSGRGSYNEQFF
>TRBV6-8|.|.|TRBJ1-1
TGTGCCAGCAGTCCACTCGGGACGTCGAACACTGAAGCTTTCTTT
CASSPLGTSNTEAFF
>TRBV6-8|.|.|TRBJ1-2
TGTGCCAGCAGGACGCAGGCGGACTATGGCTACACCTTC
CASRTQADYGYTF
>TRBV6-8|.|.|TRBJ2-7
TGTGCCAGCAGTTATAATAGAGACTACGAGCAGTACTTC
CASSYNRDYEQYF
>TRBV19|.|.|TRBJ1-3
TGTGCCAGTAGTACCCTCCAGGGAAACACCATATATTTT
CASSTLQGNTIYF
>TRBV11-3|.|few|TRBJ2-3
TGTGCCAGCAGCTTAGGACGAGGGTACGGCTACTCCACAGATACGCAGTATTTT
CASSLGRGYGYSTDTQYF
>TRBV5-1|TRBD1|.|TRBJ2-3
TGCGCCAGCAGCGTGGGACAGGGGTTCACAGATACGCAGTATTTT
CASSVGQGFTDTQYF
>TRBV11-3|.|.|TRBJ1-2
TGTGCCAGCAGACGGGACACGTCTAACTATGGCTACACCTTC
CASRRDTSNYGYTF
>TRBV11-3|.|.|TRBJ2-6
TGTGCCAGCAGCTTGGAGTGGTGGGCTGGGGCCAACGTCCTGACTTTC
CASSLEWWAGANVLTF
>TRBV6-7|TRBD1|.|TRBJ1-5
TGTGCCAGCACTCCCCGGGGGACAGAATATCGGCCCCAGCATTTT
CASTPRGTEYRPQHF
>TRBV14|TRBD1|.|TRBJ2-7
TGTGCCAGCGGGGACAGGGGTTACGAGCAGTACTTC
CASGDRGYEQYF